Following are 7 T cell receptor beta chains from one sample sequenced in a study of T cells in Graves' hyperthyroidism and ophthalmopathy. RNA transcripts gave rise to amplified TCR beta CDR3 regions. The TCR CDR3 was amplified in a first-round RT-PCR using the HTBI primer set. TCRdb ran MiXCR on the multiplex PCR reads and lists one entry per CDR3 protein. The table has around 500,000 distinct CDR3 sequences, roughly 23% seen once. Sequencing was done on a sample of blood. All receptors derive from a woman aged 70-85 years with Graves' ophthalmopathy.

This chain connects TRBV20-1 to TRBJ2-4, with D perhaps being TRBD1 or TRBD2 (5 bases each). Between the trimmed V and J ends, which lost 2 bases and 3 bases, there was a span of 20 bases. CDR1 is DFQATT and CDR2 is SNEGSKA in the germline V gene (reference sequence). The CDR3 consists of 17 residues. In DNA form, the CDR3 reads TGCAGTGCTAGATCTAGGCTCACAGAGGGGATCAAAAACATTCAGTACTTC. It is translated as CSARSRLTEGIKNIQYF.

This rearrangement joins TRBV19 to TRBJ2-1, with TRBD2 matching 8 bases. V trimming: 1 base; J trimming: 0 bases; junction bases outside the gene matches: 2. The CDR3 contains 16 residues. Germline CDR1 and CDR2: LNHDA and SQIVND (reference sequence). DNA for the CDR3: TGTGCCAGTAGTATAGGAAGCGGGAGCTCCTACAATGAGCAGTTCTTC. This codes for CASSIGSGSSYNEQFF.

The chain couples TRBV5-1 to TRBJ2-3, with 9 bases fitting TRBD2. Unmatched junction bases numbered 10, after V lost 2 bases and J lost 3 bases. CDR3 length: 17 residues. Per the germline V gene, CDR1 is SGHRS and CDR2 is YFSETQ. CDR3 in DNA: TGCGCCAGCAGCTTTGAGGTAGCGGGAGTAGGTACAGATACGCAGTATTTT. Translation gives CASSFEVAGVGTDTQYF.

This clonotype was counted ten times or more. This chain joins TRBV6-1 and TRBJ2-5; 8 bases agree with TRBD1. The ends lost 8 bases at V and 0 bases at J; junction bases unmatched: 2. Germline V gives CDR1 MNHNS, CDR2 SASEGT. The CDR3 has 13 residues. Here the CDR3 reads CASGQGYQETQYF. CDR3 sequence (DNA): TGTGCCAGCGGACAGGGATACCAAGAGACCCAGTACTTC.

This chain uses TRBV28 with TRBJ1-4, with a tentative D call TRBD1 (6 bases). Germline CDR1 reads MDHEN; CDR2 reads SYDVKM. V was pared by 6 bases and J by 8 bases, with 16 bases between. The CDR3 has 14 residues. CDR3 protein: CASSETGPHEKLFF. In nucleotides, the CDR3 is TGTGCCAGCAGCGAGACAGGACCCCACGAAAAACTGTTTTTT. Combining the CDR3 with reference TRBV28 and TRBJ1-4 gives the whole variable domain DVKVTQSSRYLVKRTGEKVFLECVQDMDHENMFWYRQDPGLGLRLIYFSYDVKMKEKGDIPEGYSVSREKKERFSLILESASTNQTSMYLCASSETGPHEKLFFGSGTQLSVL.

The sample holds a few counts of this clonotype. The rearrangement uses TRBV19 and TRBJ2-2; 8 bases are a match to TRBD2. After removal of 7 bases from V and 5 bases from J, the junction contained 15 bases not matched to a gene. Germline V gene data show CDR1 as LNHDA and CDR2 as SQIVND (reference sequence). The CDR3 length is 17 residues. CDR3 protein: CASTPLGAGGETGELFF. CDR3 DNA: TGTGCCAGTACCCCGCTCGGGGCGGGAGGCGAAACCGGGGAGCTGTTTTTT.

The chain couples TRBV20-1 to TRBJ2-7, with TRBD1 matching over 9 bases. This CDR3 spans 14 amino acids. CDR1 and CDR2 from the germline V gene are DFQATT and SNEGSKA (reference sequence). The trim removed 5 bases at V and 2 bases at J, leaving 7 bases unmatched. The CDR3 sequence is CSARDGQGPYEQYF. CDR3 DNA: TGCAGTGCTCGTGATGGACAGGGGCCCTACGAGCAGTACTTC.